The 32 T cell receptor beta chains below were found in one sample sequenced in a study of PD-L1 blockade in urothelial cancer. This table comes from immunoSEQ multiplex PCR, and its TCRdb copy is limited to in-frame clones, with some not included. Among tens of thousands of clones listed, about 81% were seen once. Time point defined: pretreatment peripheral blood. This material consisted of PBMCs, taken around atezolizumab (anti-PD-L1) treatment. The receptors shown here come from a man between 45 and 60 years old with urothelial cancer.

The rearrangement links TRBV19 to TRBJ2-7; 9 bases fit TRBD2. Germline CDR1 and CDR2: LNHDA and SQIVND (reference sequence). V was clipped by 3 bases and J by 5 bases; unmatched bases: 14. This CDR3 spans 17 amino acids. The DNA of the CDR3 is TGTGCCAGTAGTATCAATCCCCCTGGGACTAGCAAGGACGAGCAGTACTTC. Its protein product is CASSINPPGTSKDEQYF.

The J gene is TRBJ2-2, the V gene TRBV27; perhaps TRBD2 as D (6 bases). Germline CDR1 and CDR2: MNHEY and SMNVEV (reference sequence). Trimming pared 3 bases from V and 4 bases from J, leaving 15 bases between. The CDR3 extends over 16 amino acids. CDR3 nucleotides: TGTGCCAGCAGTTTTAGATCGGGGGTGGGCACCGGGGAGCTGTTTTTT. Translated: CASSFRSGVGTGELFF.

The chain is built from TRBV5-1 and TRBJ1-2; perhaps TRBD1 as D (5 bases). This CDR3 region has 14 residues. Germline V lookup: CDR1 SGHRS, CDR2 YFSETQ. V lost 3 bases and J 7 bases, leaving 16 bases between the germline ends. CDR3 amino acids: CASSSTGGAPGYTF. CDR3 coding DNA: TGCGCCAGCAGCTCTACGGGAGGGGCGCCTGGCTACACCTTC.

The chain uses TRBV5-1 and TRBJ1-2; TRBD1 agrees at 7 bases. With V trimmed by 4 bases and J by 0 bases, 3 bases remained unmatched. Germline-derived CDR1 and CDR2 are SGHRS and YFSETQ. The CDR3 loop spans 14 amino acids. The CDR3 bases are TGCGCCAGCAGCGGAGGGACAGCTAACTATGGCTACACCTTC. It encodes CASSGGTANYGYTF.

This clone has a handful of counts. This chain uses TRBV5-4 with TRBJ1-1; TRBD1 might be the D (6 bases). The ends were cut back, 4 bases at V and 6 bases at J, with 13 bases in the middle. Germline V gene lookup returns CDR1 SGHNT and CDR2 YYREEE (reference sequence). This CDR3 is 13 amino acids long. CDR3 DNA: TGTGCCAGCAGCCCTACAGGACAGTCTGAAGCTTTCTTT. Its protein is CASSPTGQSEAFF. The full variable domain, in which reference TRBV5-4 and TRBJ1-1 provide the parts outside the CDR3, is ETGVTQSPTHLIKTRGQQVTLRCSSQSGHNTVSWYQQALGQGPQFIFQYYREEENGRGNFPPRFSGLQFPNYSSELNVNALELDDSALYLCASSPTGQSEAFFGQGTRLTVV.

This clone came up once. This chain connects TRBV11-2 to TRBJ2-1, with no clear D. CDR3 size: 14 residues. Deletions cut 5 bases from V and 4 bases from J, with 12 bases between. CDR1 is SGHAT and CDR2 is FQNNGV in the germline V gene. The CDR3 loop is CASSQSSGYNEQFF. The CDR3 bases are TGTGCCAGCAGCCAAAGTTCGGGTTACAATGAGCAGTTCTTC.

The chain joins TRBV30 to TRBJ1-4; tentatively, D is TRBD1 (6 bases). The germline CDR1 and CDR2 sequences are GTSNPN and SVGIG (reference sequence). V was pared by 1 base and J by 8 bases, with 11 bases between. The CDR3 consists of 13 residues. The CDR3 DNA reads TGTGCCTGGAGTGCGGGGGGGCGGGAAAAACTGTTTTTT. Translated: CAWSAGGREKLFF.

The J gene is TRBJ2-5, the V gene TRBV9, with 9 positions matching TRBD2. This CDR3 is built from 15 residues. V trimming: 0 bases; J trimming: 5 bases; junction bases outside the gene matches: 5. CDR1 is SGDLS and CDR2 is YYNGEE in the germline V gene. The chain's CDR3 is CASSVGSGSKETQYF. In DNA form, the CDR3 reads TGTGCCAGCAGCGTAGGTAGCGGGAGTAAGGAGACCCAGTACTTC.

This clone was detected a few times. In DNA, the CDR3 is TGCGCCAGCAGCTCGGGACAGGGGGCGAACACCATATATTTT. This encodes CASSSGQGANTIYF. V is TRBV5-1 and J is TRBJ1-3, with 12 bases lining up with TRBD1. The germline V gene encodes CDR1 SGHRS and CDR2 YFSETQ. The ends lost 3 bases at V and 7 bases at J; junction bases unmatched: 2. This CDR3 has 14 amino acids.

This clone was detected once. The rearrangement links TRBV5-4 to TRBJ1-4, with D hard to call. The CDR3 spans 15 residues. Germline V lookup: CDR1 SGHNT, CDR2 YYREEE (reference sequence). Trimming shortened V by 0 bases and J by 0 bases, and 6 bases separated the two germline ends. The CDR3 protein is CASSLDYATNEKLFF. CDR3 sequence (DNA): TGTGCCAGCAGCTTGGATTATGCAACTAATGAAAAACTGTTTTTT.

The rearrangement links TRBV18 to TRBJ1-4; possible D gene TRBD1, 5 bases. The CDR3 sequence is 15 residues long. V was clipped by 1 base and J by 3 bases, with 9 bases between them. Germline V gene lookup returns CDR1 KGHSH and CDR2 LQKENI. The DNA for the CDR3 is TGTGCCAGCTCACCACGCGACAGAGCTAATGAAAAACTGTTTTTT. Protein sequence: CASSPRDRANEKLFF.

The chain joins TRBV6-5 to TRBJ1-2; D is uncertain. V was shortened by 4 bases and J by 3 bases, with 15 bases between the two germline ends. CDR1 and CDR2 (germline): MNHEY, SVGAGI. The CDR3 has 15 amino acids. The chain's CDR3 is CASSSRGGLDYGYTF. In DNA, the CDR3 is TGTGCCAGCAGTTCCCGGGGAGGGTTGGACTATGGCTACACCTTC.

The chain joins TRBV4-2 to TRBJ1-1; D might be TRBD1 (5 bases). The germline V and J ends were trimmed by 7 bases and 0 bases, with 12 bases remaining between them. Germline V gives CDR1 LGHNA, CDR2 YNFKEQ. The CDR3 is made up of 14 amino acids. The CDR3: CASKGSSLNTEAFF. CDR3 DNA: TGTGCCAGCAAGGGGTCCTCTTTGAACACTGAAGCTTTCTTT.

This chain links TRBV6-5 with TRBJ1-1; D gene ambiguous. Trimming removed 2 bases at V and 4 bases at J, with 17 bases between. CDR1 MNHEY and CDR2 SVGAGI come from the germline V gene. The CDR3 has 16 amino acids. CDR3 residues: CASSYGRGRGATEAFF. CDR3 coding DNA: TGTGCCAGCAGTTACGGACGGGGAAGAGGTGCCACTGAAGCTTTCTTT.

This clone was seen only once. The chain couples TRBV18 to TRBJ1-1; TRBD1 is a possible D gene (6 bases). V was clipped by 3 bases and J by 5 bases, with 13 bases between them. The germline CDR1 and CDR2 sequences are KGHSH and LQKENI. This CDR3 has 14 residues. The CDR3 spells CASSPREGETEAFF. The CDR3 DNA reads as TGTGCCAGCTCACCGCGGGAGGGGGAAACTGAAGCTTTCTTT.

The rearrangement joins TRBV18 to TRBJ2-1; the D gene is possibly TRBD2 (5 bases). Trimming stripped 3 bases from V and 1 base from J, with 13 bases between. The germline gives CDR1 KGHSH, CDR2 LQKENI. The CDR3 covers 16 residues. The CDR3 DNA reads TGTGCCAGCTCACCCTTTGGTACGGGGTCCTACAATGAGCAGTTCTTC. Its translation is CASSPFGTGSYNEQFF. Supplemented by reference TRBV18 and TRBJ2-1, the full variable domain reads NAGVMQNPRHLVRRRGQEARLRCSPMKGHSHVYWYRQLPEEGLKFMVYLQKENIIDESGMPKERFSAEFPKEGPSILRIQQVVRGDSAAYFCASSPFGTGSYNEQFFGPGTRLTVL.

This chain uses TRBV19 with TRBJ2-1; 7 positions match TRBD2. J gave up 3 bases and V 5 bases, and 7 bases lay outside the gene matches. The CDR3 totals 15 residues. The germline V gene has CDR1 LNHDA and CDR2 SQIVND (reference sequence). In DNA, the CDR3 is TGTGCCAGTAGTCCCCCGAGCGGGATCTACAATGAGCAGTTCTTC. Its protein is CASSPPSGIYNEQFF.

The chain has TRBV2 and TRBJ2-3; 9 nucleotides line up with TRBD1. Germline loops: CDR1 SNHLY, CDR2 FYNNEI. V gave up 5 bases and J gave up 6 bases; unmatched junction bases: 12. The CDR3 is 16 amino acids. CDR3 in DNA: TGTGCCAGCAGTAAAATCCGGGACAGGGTTCGGGATACGCAGTATTTT. Residues: CASSKIRDRVRDTQYF.

This sequence joins TRBV5-1 and TRBJ2-2; D perhaps matches TRBD1 (6 bases). The germline V gene encodes CDR1 SGHRS and CDR2 YFSETQ. The CDR3 extends over 14 amino acids. Trimming left V 4 bases short and J 6 bases short, with 13 bases between. The CDR3 DNA reads as TGCGCCAGCAGCCCGAGGACAGCGGCCGGGGAGCTGTTTTTT. Translating gives CASSPRTAAGELFF.

The gene calls are TRBV2 and TRBJ2-3, with TRBD2 matching over 11 bases. CDR3 size: 15 residues. Germline values: CDR1 SNHLY, CDR2 FYNNEI. With V trimmed by 2 bases and J by 9 bases, 7 bases remained unmatched. In nucleotides, the CDR3 is TGTGCCAGCAGTGAACGGGAGCTAGCGGGAGGAACGCAGTATTTT. Encoded protein: CASSERELAGGTQYF.

The chain couples TRBV7-9 to TRBJ1-2, with 7 nucleotides matching TRBD1. Germline CDR1 is SEHNR and CDR2 is FQNEAQ (reference sequence). This CDR3 region has 14 residues. Trimming took 2 bases from V and 8 from J; bases not matched to a gene: 8. The CDR3 DNA follows: TGTGCCAGCAGCTTATATTATGACAGGGAGGGCTACACCTTC. The encoded protein is CASSLYYDREGYTF.

Only a few counts were recorded for this clone. The rearrangement links TRBV7-2 to TRBJ1-2, with unresolved D. Germline V CDR1 and CDR2: SGHTA, FQGNSA. The CDR3 contains 15 residues. Deletions cut 0 bases from V and 2 bases from J, with 10 bases between. The CDR3 nucleotides are TGTGCCAGCAGCTTAGCGCGGGCCGGCAACTATGGCTACACCTTC. It yields the protein CASSLARAGNYGYTF. The variable domain in full, with the rest retrieved from reference TRBV7-2 and TRBJ1-2, is GAGVSQSPSNKVTEKGKDVELRCDPISGHTALYWYRQSLGQGLEFLIYFQGNSAPDKSGLPSDRFSAERTGGSVSTLTIQRTQQEDSAVYLCASSLARAGNYGYTFGSGTRLTVV.

The rearrangement joins TRBV5-6 to TRBJ1-5; the D is unclear. Germline V lookup: CDR1 SGHDT, CDR2 YYEEEE. The CDR3 length is 16 residues. The V end was cut by 0 bases, the J end by 0 bases, with 10 bases between. CDR3 sequence reads: CASSLGLAFSNQPQHF. The CDR3 bases are TGTGCCAGCAGCTTGGGGTTAGCCTTTAGCAATCAGCCCCAGCATTTT.

The chain recombines TRBV28 with TRBJ1-1, with D hard to call. This CDR3 is built from 12 residues. The V end lost 3 bases, the J end lost 4 bases, and 6 bases lay between the germline ends. Germline-derived CDR1 and CDR2 are MDHEN and SYDVKM. CDR3 protein: CASSFIGTEAFF. CDR3 sequence (DNA): TGTGCCAGCAGTTTCATCGGCACTGAAGCTTTCTTT. Variable domain in full (rest from reference TRBV28 and TRBJ1-1): DVKVTQSSRYLVKRTGEKVFLECVQDMDHENMFWYRQDPGLGLRLIYFSYDVKMKEKGDIPEGYSVSREKKERFSLILESASTNQTSMYLCASSFIGTEAFFGQGTRLTVV.

V usage is TRBV6-1 and J usage is TRBJ2-7; a weak D match, TRBD2 (5 bases). Germline CDR1 MNHNS, CDR2 SASEGT. Trimming shortened V by 10 bases and J by 7 bases, and 23 bases separated the two germline ends. The CDR3 has 14 residues. This CDR3 is CAIRDDRTVWEQYV. The CDR3 region has the DNA TGTGCCATCCGAGACGATAGGACTGTTTGGGAGCAGTACGTC.

The chain couples TRBV14 to TRBJ2-3; 9 nucleotides agree with TRBD1. The CDR3 runs 16 residues. Per the germline V gene, CDR1 is SGHDN and CDR2 is FVKESK. V shed 2 bases, J shed 2 bases, and the junction held 5 bases outside the gene matches. The CDR3 is CASSQRGTGSTDTQYF. The CDR3 DNA sequence: TGTGCCAGCAGCCAAAGAGGGACAGGGTCCACAGATACGCAGTATTTT.

The chain recombines TRBV19 with TRBJ1-5, with a tentative D call TRBD1 (6 bases). This CDR3 has 15 amino acids. In germline, CDR1 is LNHDA, CDR2 SQIVND (reference sequence). V was trimmed by 1 base and J by 2 bases, leaving 9 bases between them. The CDR3 loop is CASSIGGGGNQPQHF. As DNA, the CDR3 is TGTGCCAGTAGTATAGGAGGGGGGGGCAATCAGCCCCAGCATTTT.

This clone appeared a single time. V gene TRBV5-5 combines with J gene TRBJ2-1; maybe TRBD1 (6 bases). V was trimmed by 4 bases and J by 4 bases, leaving 12 bases between them. CDR1 SGHKS and CDR2 YYEKEE come from the germline V gene (reference sequence). This CDR3 has 14 residues. CDR3 in DNA: TGTGCCAGCAGCGTCCCTAGGGGGTACAATGAGCAGTTCTTC. Its protein product is CASSVPRGYNEQFF.

The chain links TRBV19 to TRBJ1-2; 9 bases align to TRBD1. The CDR3 length is 12 residues. The ends lost 9 bases at V and 7 bases at J; junction bases unmatched: 6. The germline gives CDR1 LNHDA, CDR2 SQIVND (reference sequence). The CDR3 reads CASKQGAGGYTF. CDR3 DNA sequence: TGTGCCAGCAAACAGGGGGCGGGTGGCTACACCTTC.

This chain connects TRBV19 to TRBJ1-5; 8 bases line up with TRBD1. CDR3 length: 17 amino acids. The V gene's germline CDR1 is LNHDA and CDR2 SQIVND (reference sequence). J gave up 1 base and V 4 bases, and 9 bases lay outside the gene matches. The CDR3 is CASSTDRGSPSNQPQHF. CDR3 nucleotide sequence: TGTGCCAGTAGTACCGACAGGGGATCGCCCAGCAATCAGCCCCAGCATTTT.

The chain has TRBV20-1 and TRBJ2-7; TRBD1 might be the D (6 bases). The germline V and J ends were trimmed by 6 bases and 4 bases, with 10 bases remaining between them. CDR3 size: 11 residues. Per the germline V gene, CDR1 is DFQATT and CDR2 is SNEGSKA (reference sequence). The CDR3 sequence: CSAIRGYEQYF. CDR3 sequence (DNA): TGCAGTGCCATCAGGGGTTACGAGCAGTACTTC.

This clone occurred once. The genes are TRBV30 and TRBJ2-3, with TRBD1 identical over 10 bases. The CDR3 covers 14 residues. After removal of 2 bases from V and 5 bases from J, the junction contained 4 bases not matched to a gene. Per germline, CDR1 GTSNPN and CDR2 SVGIG (reference sequence). CDR3 DNA: TGTGCCTGGAGTCCGACAGGGGGCGAAGATACGCAGTATTTT. Translation: CAWSPTGGEDTQYF.